This T cell receptor beta chain was retrieved from a study of blood T cell repertoires in COVID-19. Study summary: The origin of the acute and convalescent COVID-19 samples was the United States, Italy and Spain. T cells, B-cell-depleted T cells, or PBMCs provided the cDNA or gDNA that served as material.

The germline CDR1 and CDR2 sequences are KGHSH and LQKENI. The CDR3 extends over 16 amino acids. V was trimmed by 4 bases and J by 5 bases, leaving 20 bases between them. In the study's own analysis: Nucleated cell number was recorded as an estimate derived from reference gene primer amplification. Measured with immunoSEQ multiplex PCR; TCRdb has only the in-frame clones, and not every one. V and J calls and clone size are those listed in that table; D and trimming were worked out from the DNA. Found here are some 140,000 clones, around 76% of them singletons; the top ten hold over 10%. This clone was counted a single time.

Sequences were obtained from peripheral blood. V usage is TRBV18 and J usage is TRBJ1-2, with TRBD1 as a possible D gene (6 bases). This clonotype was sampled from an elderly man with acute or convalescent COVID-19. For the CDR3, the DNA is TGTGCCAGCTCACAATCCCCCCCGTCAGGGGCTTATGGCTACACCTTC. The encoded protein is CASSQSPPSGAYGYTF.